This TCR beta chain is from a study of T-cell memory formation after mild COVID-19. Study as a whole: TCR clusters mostly belonged to single donors.

Trimming removed 1 base from V and 7 bases from J, with 11 bases in between. The CDR3 length is 14 residues. Per the germline V gene, CDR1 is MGHRA and CDR2 is YSYEKL. Using constant-segment primers, 5'RACE produced TCR alpha and TCR beta cDNA libraries carrying sample barcodes and UMIs. One entry per CDR3 protein, called by TCRdb with MiXCR from the 5' RACE reads. The repertoire includes 190,000 or so distinct CDR3 sequences, roughly 10% of them detected once, and just over 3% sits in the top ten. The TCR sequence derives from a man aged 18 to 35 who had mild COVID-19 (a few samples of this study predate the infection). Cell type and time point are not known. Sequences were obtained from PBMCs or a T cell subset sorted from them (not recorded which). The gene calls are TRBV4-1 and TRBJ2-1; D might be TRBD1 (5 bases). The CDR3 region has the DNA TGCGCCAGCAGCCAAGCCGACCCAGGGAATGAGCAGTTCTTC. Protein product: CASSQADPGNEQFF.